This T cell receptor (beta chain) derives from a study of Graves' ophthalmopathy and Graves' hyperthyroidism. Study conclusions and caveats: Stable hyperthyroidism and ophthalmopathy were told apart by a 13-signature model, which achieved approximately 87% sensitivity and around 80% specificity. It was with about 71% sensitivity and approximately 75% specificity that the model predicted ophthalmopathy progression.

CDR3 size: 14 residues. V gave up 5 bases and J gave up 7 bases, with 17 bases separating them. The V gene's germline CDR1 is SGHTA and CDR2 FQGTGA. RNA transcripts yielded amplified TCR beta CDR3 regions. An opening RT-PCR round employed HTBI primers and preceded a second-round multiplex PCR. TCRdb used MiXCR to reprocess the multiplex PCR reads, holding one entry per CDR3 protein. This sample has a few hundred thousand distinct CDR3 sequences, with approximately 18% found just once. Aged 18 to 65, hyperthyroidism patients had been newly diagnosed, with under 2 months' duration. Diagnosis relied on clinical symptoms, serum thyroxine, TRAb, thyroid ultrasound and orbital computed tomography. This clonotype showed up many times. Its specificity is not known.

The chain uses TRBV7-3 and TRBJ1-2, with D possibly being TRBD1 (6 bases). This clonotype originated in an adult woman with stable Graves' hyperthyroidism. The sample comprised peripheral blood. The CDR3 DNA reads TGTGCCAGCAGCCCCGAACAGGGTAGCGGTGGCTACACCTTC. Amino acids: CASSPEQGSGGYTF.